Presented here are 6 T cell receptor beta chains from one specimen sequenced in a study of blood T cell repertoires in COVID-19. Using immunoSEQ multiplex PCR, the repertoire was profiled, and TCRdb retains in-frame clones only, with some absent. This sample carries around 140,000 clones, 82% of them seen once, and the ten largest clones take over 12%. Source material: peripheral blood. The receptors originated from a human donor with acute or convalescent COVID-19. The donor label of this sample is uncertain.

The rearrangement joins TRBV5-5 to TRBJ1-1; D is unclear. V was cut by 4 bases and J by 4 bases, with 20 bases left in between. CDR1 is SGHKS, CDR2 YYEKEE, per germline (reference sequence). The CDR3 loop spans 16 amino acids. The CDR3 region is CASSPVLGPRVTEAFF. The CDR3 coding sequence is TGTGCCAGCAGCCCCGTCTTGGGCCCGCGCGTCACTGAAGCTTTCTTT. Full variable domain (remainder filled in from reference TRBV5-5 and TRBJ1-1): DAGVTQSPTHLIKTRGQQVTLRCSPISGHKSVSWYQQVLGQGPQFIFQYYEKEERGRGNFPDRFSARQFPNYSSELNVNALLLGDSALYLCASSPVLGPRVTEAFFGQGTRLTVV.

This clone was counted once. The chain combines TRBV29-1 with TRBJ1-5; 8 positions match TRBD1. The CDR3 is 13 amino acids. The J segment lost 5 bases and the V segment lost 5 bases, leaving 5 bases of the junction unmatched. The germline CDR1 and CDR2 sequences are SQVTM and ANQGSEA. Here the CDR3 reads CSVLTGGDQPQHF. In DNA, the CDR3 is TGCAGCGTTCTTACAGGGGGGGATCAGCCCCAGCATTTT.

CDR3 sequence reads: CASSLRAGTPSTDTQYF. Here the CDR3 DNA reads TGCGCCAGCAGCTTGCGAGCCGGGACTCCTAGCACAGATACGCAGTATTTT. This chain links TRBV5-1 with TRBJ2-3; TRBD2 is a possible D gene (6 bases). The germline V gene has CDR1 SGHRS and CDR2 YFSETQ. The ends were cut back, 1 base at V and 0 bases at J, with 15 bases in the middle. CDR3 length: 17 residues. Complete variable domain (other parts from reference TRBV5-1 and TRBJ2-3): KAGVTQTPRYLIKTRGQQVTLSCSPISGHRSVSWYQQTPGQGLQFLFEYFSETQRNKGNFPGRFSGRQFSNSRSEMNVSTLELGDSALYLCASSLRAGTPSTDTQYFGPGTRLTVL.

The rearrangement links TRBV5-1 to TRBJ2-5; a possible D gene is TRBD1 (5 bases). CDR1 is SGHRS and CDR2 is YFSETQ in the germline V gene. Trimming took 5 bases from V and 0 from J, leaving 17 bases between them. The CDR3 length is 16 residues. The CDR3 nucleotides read TGCGCCAGCAGTAAACTCGCCCCAGGGAACCAAGAGACCCAGTACTTC. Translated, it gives CASSKLAPGNQETQYF.

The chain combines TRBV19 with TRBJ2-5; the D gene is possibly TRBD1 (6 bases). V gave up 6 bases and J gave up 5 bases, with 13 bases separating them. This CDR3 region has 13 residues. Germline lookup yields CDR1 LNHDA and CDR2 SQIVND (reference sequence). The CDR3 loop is CASRQGADETQYF. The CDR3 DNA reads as TGTGCCAGTAGACAGGGAGCCGACGAGACCCAGTACTTC.

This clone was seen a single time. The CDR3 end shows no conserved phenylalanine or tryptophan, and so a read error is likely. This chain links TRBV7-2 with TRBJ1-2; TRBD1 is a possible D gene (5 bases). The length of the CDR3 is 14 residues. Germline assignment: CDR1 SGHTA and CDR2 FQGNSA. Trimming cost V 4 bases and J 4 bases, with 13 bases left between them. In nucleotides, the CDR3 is TGTGCCAGCAGCTCTGGCCAGGGAGGCTATGGCTACACCCTC. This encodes CASSSGQGGYGYTL.